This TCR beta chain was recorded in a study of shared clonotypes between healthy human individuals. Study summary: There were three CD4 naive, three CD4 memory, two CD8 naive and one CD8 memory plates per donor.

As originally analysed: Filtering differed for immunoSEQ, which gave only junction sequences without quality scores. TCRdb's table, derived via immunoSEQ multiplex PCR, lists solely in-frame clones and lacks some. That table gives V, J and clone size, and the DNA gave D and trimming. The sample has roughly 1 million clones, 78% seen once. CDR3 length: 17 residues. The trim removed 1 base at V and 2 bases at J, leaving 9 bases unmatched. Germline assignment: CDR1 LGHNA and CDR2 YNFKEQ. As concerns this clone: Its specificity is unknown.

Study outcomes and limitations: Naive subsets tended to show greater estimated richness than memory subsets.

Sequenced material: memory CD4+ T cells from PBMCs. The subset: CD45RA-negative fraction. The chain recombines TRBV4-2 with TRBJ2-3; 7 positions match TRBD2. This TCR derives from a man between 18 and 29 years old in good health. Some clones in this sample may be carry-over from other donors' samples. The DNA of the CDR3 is TGTGCCAGCAGCCAAGTGTTCGAGGGAGGGCCCACAGATACGCAGTATTTT. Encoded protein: CASSQVFEGGPTDTQYF.